These T cell receptor beta chains were read from a single sample in a study of CD8 T cells in Susac syndrome. TCRdb redid the calling of the immunoSEQ multiplex PCR reads with MiXCR, one entry per CDR3 protein. The data contain 250,000 to 300,000 distinct CDR3 sequences, 85% of them seen just once; the ten biggest clones take up approximately 0.2%. The specimen sequenced was CD8+ T cells from PBMCs. These receptors all come from a human donor with multiple sclerosis. Each CDR3 is given with its conserved first and last residue. Each record gives: J gene, V gene, CDR3 protein.

>TRBJ2-6|TRBV4-3
CASSQPPGLELANVLTF
>TRBJ1-2|TRBV20-1
CSARGSRGSEYYGYTF
>TRBJ2-6|TRBV20-1
CSARSETGRIPRSSGANVLTF
>TRBJ1-5|TRBV4-2
CASSRTGPIDQPQHF
>TRBJ2-7|TRBV27
CASSDGTSVYEQYF
>TRBJ2-7|TRBV20-1
CSARGGGSGRFVFYEQYF
>TRBJ2-7|TRBV20-1
CSASQRGPWKTYEQYF
>TRBJ1-2|TRBV2
CARRQGLYGYTF
>TRBJ1-3|TRBV12-3/TRBV12-4
CASSSSGLLSGNTIYF
>TRBJ2-1|TRBV11-2
CASRSTSGRAGEQFF
>TRBJ2-7|TRBV2
CASSEALWGLAGVYEQYF
>TRBJ2-1|TRBV4-3
CASSQFASGSRQYNEQFF
>TRBJ2-2|TRBV28
CASSTGSRDGELFF
>TRBJ1-1|TRBV19
CASSTDTPGEAFF
>TRBJ2-5|TRBV29-1
CSALTGPQETQYF
>TRBJ2-3|TRBV27
CASSLRQGGGLDTQYF
>TRBJ1-5|TRBV20-1
CSGRGTGAGAQPQHF
>TRBJ2-7|TRBV28
CASSRGGRTYEQYF
>TRBJ1-5|TRBV28
CASSLLVGGEDQPQHF
>TRBJ2-1|TRBV20-1
CSARSGLAGVVF
>TRBJ2-2|TRBV4-3
CASSLGGRAENTGELFF
>TRBJ1-2|TRBV28
CASSLPPWREVYGYTF
>TRBJ1-1|TRBV12-3/TRBV12-4
CASSPAPGTEAFF
>TRBJ2-2|TRBV9
CASSVVNYGDRAPWGGSGELFF
>TRBJ2-7|TRBV20-1
CSAGVTGTLGHEQYF
>TRBJ1-2|TRBV6-5
CASSYLTGYGYTF
>TRBJ2-4|TRBV27
CASRQLLGHIQYF
>TRBJ1-1|TRBV4-3
CASSQDGPREAFF